Following are 5 T cell receptor beta chains from one sample sequenced in a study of blood T cells in healthy people across ages (dated by TCRdb to about 2015). The library came from 5' RACE. The instrument was an Illumina HiSeq 2500. A second PCR of about 7 to 12 cycles was run with a J-beta primer mix and a sample-barcoded 5' primer. TCRdb ran its own pipeline on the public reads, namely fastp trimming at Q25 and MiXCR clone calling, and kept in-frame beta chains. A single entry per CDR3 protein holds the most common genes and DNA from its merged rows. This sample holds about 1,400,000 distinct CDR3 sequences; approximately 63% were observed only once. The ten top clones hold over 5.5% of the sample. The sample consisted of blood. The receptors were sampled from a man aged 18 to 30 in good health.

The V gene is TRBV20-1, the J gene TRBJ2-4; 10 bases agree with TRBD2. Trimming took 6 bases from V and 13 from J; bases not matched to a gene: 15. CDR1 and CDR2 from the germline V gene are DFQATT and SNEGSKA (reference sequence). This CDR3 region has 14 residues. This CDR3 is CSAIPGTSVLQQYF. The CDR3 DNA is TGCAGTGCGATACCCGGGACTAGCGTTTTGCAGCAGTACTTC.

The chain carries TRBV7-9 and TRBJ2-7; no firm D call. Germline values: CDR1 SEHNR, CDR2 FQNEAQ (reference sequence). This CDR3 spans 15 amino acids. V was clipped by 4 bases and J by 3 bases, with 16 bases between them. CDR3 DNA: TGTGCCAGCAGCTCATCGGTATCGTACTACTACGAGCAGTACTTC. As protein: CASSSSVSYYYEQYF. Filled out from reference TRBV7-9 and TRBJ2-7, the complete variable domain reads DTGVSQNPRHKITKRGQNVTFRCDPISEHNRLYWYRQTLGQGPEFLTYFQNEAQLEKSRLLSDRFSAERPKGSFSTLEIQRTEQGDSAMYLCASSSSVSYYYEQYFGPGTRLTVT.

This clonotype was found many times. This chain uses TRBV20-1 with TRBJ2-7; perhaps D is TRBD1 or TRBD2 (6 bases each). The CDR3 extends over 14 amino acids. V lost 0 bases, J lost 2 bases, and 11 bases lay in between. Germline CDR1 reads DFQATT; CDR2 reads SNEGSKA (reference sequence). CDR3 loop: CSARDLGGTYEQYF. The CDR3 coding sequence is TGCAGTGCTAGAGATCTGGGGGGCACCTACGAGCAGTACTTC.

CDR3 DNA sequence: TGTGCCAGCAGATTTCTAGCGGGAGTGGATCTGGTCGGGAATGAGCAGTTCTTC. It codes for CASRFLAGVDLVGNEQFF. V gene TRBV6-1 combines with J gene TRBJ2-1, with 10 positions matching TRBD2. With 6 bases clipped from V and 7 bases from J, the junction kept 18 bases outside the gene matches. The V gene's germline CDR1 is MNHNS and CDR2 SASEGT. The CDR3 is 18 residues long.

This chain's CDR3 is CASSQGARVGDTQYF. CDR3 nucleotides: TGCGCCAGCAGCCAAGGGGCCCGGGTTGGAGATACGCAGTATTTT. V usage is TRBV4-1 and J usage is TRBJ2-3, with D unclear. Germline CDR1 and CDR2: MGHRA and YSYEKL. The V end lost 1 base, the J end lost 5 bases, and 13 bases lay between the germline ends. The CDR3 has 15 residues.